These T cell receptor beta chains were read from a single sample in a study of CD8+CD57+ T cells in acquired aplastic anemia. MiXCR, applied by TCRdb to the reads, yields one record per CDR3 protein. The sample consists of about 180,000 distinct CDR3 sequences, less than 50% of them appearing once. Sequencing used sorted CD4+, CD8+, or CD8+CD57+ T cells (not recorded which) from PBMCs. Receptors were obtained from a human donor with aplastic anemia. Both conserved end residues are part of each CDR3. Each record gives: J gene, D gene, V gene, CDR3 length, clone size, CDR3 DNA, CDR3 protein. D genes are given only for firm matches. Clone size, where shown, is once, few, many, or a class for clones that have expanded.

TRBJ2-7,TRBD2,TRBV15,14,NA,TGTGCCACCAGCAGAGAGGGGGGAGGGTACGAGCAGTACTTC,CATSREGGGYEQYF
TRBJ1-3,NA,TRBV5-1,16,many,TGCGCCAGCAGCTTGACTCTGCGGCGATCTGGAAACACCATATATTTT,CASSLTLRRSGNTIYF
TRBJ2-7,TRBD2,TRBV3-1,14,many,TGTGCCAGCAGCCAAGGGGCAGCGCGGGGGGAGCAGTACTTC,CASSQGAARGEQYF
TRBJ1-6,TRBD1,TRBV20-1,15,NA,TGCAGTGCTAAGGATGTGGGACAGGGTCCCTCACCCCTCCACTTT,CSAKDVGQGPSPLHF
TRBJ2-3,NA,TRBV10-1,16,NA,TGCGCCAGCAGTGATCTAGCCGTAGGTAGCACAGATACGCAGTATTTT,CASSDLAVGSTDTQYF
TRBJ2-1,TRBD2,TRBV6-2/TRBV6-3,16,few,TGTGCCAGCACTTCCAACCCCGGGGGGGGGTACAATGAGCAGTTCTTC,CASTSNPGGGYNEQFF
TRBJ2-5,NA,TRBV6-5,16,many,TGTGCCAGCAGTTACTCGACCCCACTCAGGGACGAGACCCAGTACTTC,CASSYSTPLRDETQYF
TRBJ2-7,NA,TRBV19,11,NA,TGTGCCAGCCAGTGGGGGTACGAGCAGTACTTC,CASQWGYEQYF
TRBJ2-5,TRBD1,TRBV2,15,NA,TGTGCCAGCAGTGGGGGTAACAGGGGACAAGAGACCCAGTACTTC,CASSGGNRGQETQYF
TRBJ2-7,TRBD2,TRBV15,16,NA,TGTGCCACCAGCAGACAGCTAGCGGGCAGCTCCTACGAGCAGTACTTC,CATSRQLAGSSYEQYF
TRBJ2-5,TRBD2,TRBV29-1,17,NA,TGCAGCGCCGCCGGTCAGACTAGCGGGAGGATGGGAGAGACCCAGTACTTC,CSAAGQTSGRMGETQYF
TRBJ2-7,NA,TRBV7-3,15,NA,TGTGCCAGCAGCTTAGGAACGGTGGATGGTGGCGAGCAGTACTTC,CASSLGTVDGGEQYF
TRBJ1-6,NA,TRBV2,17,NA,NA,CASSSSAEGTGGSPLHF
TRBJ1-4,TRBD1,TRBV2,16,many,TGTGCCACACAGGCCGGGACAGCAACAACTAATGAAAAACTGTTTTTT,CATQAGTATTNEKLFF
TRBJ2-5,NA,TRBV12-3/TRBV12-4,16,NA,TGTGCCAGCAGTTTAGATTTCGGGGGGCGCGGGGAGACCCAGTACTTC,CASSLDFGGRGETQYF
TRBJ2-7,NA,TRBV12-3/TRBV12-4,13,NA,TGTGCCAGCAGTTACGTGGCAGCCTACGAGCAGTACTTC,CASSYVAAYEQYF
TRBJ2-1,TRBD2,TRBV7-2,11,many,TGTGCCAGCAGCGAAGGTAGCGGGGATTTCTTC,CASSEGSGDFF
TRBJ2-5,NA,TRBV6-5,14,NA,TGTGCCAGCAGTTACTTTGGGGGGTCGGAGACCCAGTACTTC,CASSYFGGSETQYF
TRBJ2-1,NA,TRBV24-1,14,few,TGTGCCACCAGTGATTTGCAGACTGCCGATGAGCAGTTCTTC,CATSDLQTADEQFF
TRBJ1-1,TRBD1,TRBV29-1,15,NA,TGCAGCGTTGAAGGGGGACAGCGGATGAACACTGAAGCTTTCTTT,CSVEGGQRMNTEAFF
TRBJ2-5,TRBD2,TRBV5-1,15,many,TGCGCCAGCAGCTTGGAGCGGGGGGTCCAAGAGACCCAGTACTTC,CASSLERGVQETQYF
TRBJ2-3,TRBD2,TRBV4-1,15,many,TGCGCCAGCAGCCAAGACGCGGGGGGCCCAGATACGCAGTATTTT,CASSQDAGGPDTQYF
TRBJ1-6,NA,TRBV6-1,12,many,TGTGCCAGTGGGACGGCCGGGGCACCCCTCCACTTT,CASGTAGAPLHF
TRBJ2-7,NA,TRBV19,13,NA,TGTGCCAGTAGGGGCCAGGGGTTTGAAGAGCAGTACTTC,CASRGQGFEEQYF
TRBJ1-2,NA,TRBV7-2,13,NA,TGTGCCAGCAGCTTCAAAAACCTCTATGGCTACACCTTC,CASSFKNLYGYTF
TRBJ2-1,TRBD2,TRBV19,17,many,TGTGCCAGTACCATAGGAGCGTCGGCGGGGGGGCTTTATGAGCAGTTCTTC,CASTIGASAGGLYEQFF
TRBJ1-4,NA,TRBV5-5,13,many,TGTGCCAGCAGCCAGGGATCCAATGAAAAACTGTTTTTT,CASSQGSNEKLFF
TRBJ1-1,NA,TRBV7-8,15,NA,TGTGCCAGCAGCTCGCAAGGCATCATCAACACTGAAGCCTTCTTT,CASSSQGIINTEAFF
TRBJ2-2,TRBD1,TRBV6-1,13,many,TGTGCCAGCAGTAGACAGGGGTTCGGGGAGCTGTTTTTT,CASSRQGFGELFF
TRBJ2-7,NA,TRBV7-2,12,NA,TGTGTCAGCAGCTTGATGGCCGGCGAGCAGTACTTC,CVSSLMAGEQYF
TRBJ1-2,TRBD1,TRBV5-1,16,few,TGCGCCAGCAGCCCTACAGGCTTGACAGGGGCCTATGGCTACACCTTC,CASSPTGLTGAYGYTF
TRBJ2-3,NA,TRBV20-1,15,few,TGCAGTGCGAGAGCCCCGGGACATCTCACAGATACGCAGTATTTT,CSARAPGHLTDTQYF
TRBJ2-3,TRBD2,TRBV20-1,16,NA,TGCAGTGCGCCGGGGCTAGCGGGGGGGGTCACAGATACGCAGTATTTT,CSAPGLAGGVTDTQYF
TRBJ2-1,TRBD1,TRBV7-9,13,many,TGTGCCAGCAGCCAGAACACAGGGGCCGAGCAGTTCTTC,CASSQNTGAEQFF
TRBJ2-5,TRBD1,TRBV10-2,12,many,TGCGCCAGCGGGGACAGCCAAGAGACCCAGTACTTC,CASGDSQETQYF
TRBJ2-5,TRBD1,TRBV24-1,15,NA,TGTGCCACCAGTGATAGGGGACAGGGCGGTCGGACCCAGTACTTC,CATSDRGQGGRTQYF
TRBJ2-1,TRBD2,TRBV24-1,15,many,TGTGCCACCAGCACGTCTGGACTAGCGGGGCATGAGCAGTTCTTC,CATSTSGLAGHEQFF
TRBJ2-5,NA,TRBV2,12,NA,TGTGCCAGCAGTGAGAGTCTTGGGACCCAGTACTTC,CASSESLGTQYF
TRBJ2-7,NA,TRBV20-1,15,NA,TGCAGTGCTAGAGATGGCCAGCGCTCCGGAATGGAGCAGTACTTC,CSARDGQRSGMEQYF
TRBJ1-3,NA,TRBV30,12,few,TGTGCCTGGAGTGTACGGGGAAACACCATATATTTT,CAWSVRGNTIYF
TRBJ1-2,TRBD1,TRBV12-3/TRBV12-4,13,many,TGTGCCAGCAGTCCACAGGGGGCGTGGGGCTACACCTTC,CASSPQGAWGYTF
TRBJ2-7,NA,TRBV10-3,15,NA,TGTGCCATCAGTGAGTTGAAAGAGGGTTACTACGAGCAGTACTTC,CAISELKEGYYEQYF
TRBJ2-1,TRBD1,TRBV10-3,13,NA,TGTGCCATCGCAATCAAACAGGGGTATGAGCAGCTCTTC,CAIAIKQGYEQLF
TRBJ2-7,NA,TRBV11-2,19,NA,TGTGCCAGCAGCTTAGTTCTGTTGGAAGGGGAGGTGGGTATTAACGAGCAGTACTTC,CASSLVLLEGEVGINEQYF
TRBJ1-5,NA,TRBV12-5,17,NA,TGTGCTAGTGGTTTGGCCTTTCAGAGGGATAGCAATCAGCCCCAGCATTTT,CASGLAFQRDSNQPQHF
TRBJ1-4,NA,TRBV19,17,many,TGTGCCAGTAGTATAGGTAGGGGAGGTTCAACTAATGAAAAACTGTTTTTT,CASSIGRGGSTNEKLFF
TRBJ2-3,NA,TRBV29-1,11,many,TGCAGCGTTGACCCTCGGGATACGCAGTATTTT,CSVDPRDTQYF
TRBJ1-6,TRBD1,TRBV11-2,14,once,TGTGCCAGCCACGCGCCGGGACAGAATTCACCCCTCCACTTT,CASHAPGQNSPLHF